One sample yielded the 20 T cell receptor beta chains listed below, sequenced in a study of CD8+ T cells in alopecia areata. Treatment described: oral pan-JAK inhibitor, 5-10 mg twice daily. Extracted RNA was reverse transcribed, and the resulting cDNA served as sequencing template. Some clones are missing from TCRdb's copy, which holds only in-frame ones; the method was immunoSEQ multiplex PCR. This sample has about 150,000 clones, with roughly 50% found just once. The source material was CD8+ T cells sorted from blood, sampled at week 4, from a patient treated with tofacitinib. These receptors were taken from a human donor with alopecia areata.

V gene TRBV7-6 combines with J gene TRBJ2-1, with TRBD1 identical over 11 bases. The CDR3 runs 17 residues. Germline V gives CDR1 SGHVS, CDR2 FNYEAQ. V dropped 3 bases and J dropped 2; count of bases not matched to a gene: 6. CDR3 in amino acids: CASSLGQGEPPYNEQFF. The CDR3 DNA follows: TGTGCCAGCAGCTTGGGACAGGGGGAACCACCCTACAATGAGCAGTTCTTC.

The chain recombines TRBV30 with TRBJ2-1; D perhaps matches TRBD2 (6 bases). The germline CDR1 and CDR2 sequences are GTSNPN and SVGIG (reference sequence). CDR3 length: 13 residues. V was clipped by 3 bases and J by 6 bases, with 12 bases between them. The chain's CDR3 is CAWSPDYGNEQFF. CDR3 bases: TGTGCCTGGAGCCCGGACTACGGCAATGAGCAGTTCTTC. The full variable domain, its missing parts supplied by reference TRBV30 and TRBJ2-1, is SQTIHQWPATLVQPVGSPLSLECTVEGTSNPNLYWYRQAAGRGLQLLFYSVGIGQISSEVPQNLSASRPQDRQFILSSKKLLLSDSGFYLCAWSPDYGNEQFFGPGTRLTVL.

The chain links TRBV4-1 to TRBJ2-3; TRBD2 aligns across 10 bases. The CDR3 consists of 17 residues. The V gene end was trimmed by 0 bases and the J gene end by 4 bases; junction bases not matched to a gene: 7. CDR1 is MGHRA, CDR2 YSYEKL, per germline. The CDR3 sequence: CASSQEGLAGEADTQYF. Written as DNA, the CDR3 is TGCGCCAGCAGCCAAGAGGGGCTAGCGGGGGAGGCAGATACGCAGTATTTT.

V is TRBV30 and J is TRBJ1-1; no reliable D call. Trimming took 5 bases from V and 4 from J, leaving 8 bases between them. The CDR3 runs 11 residues. The germline V gene encodes CDR1 GTSNPN and CDR2 SVGIG (reference sequence). CDR3 residues: CAWAGGTEAFF. The CDR3, as DNA: TGTGCCTGGGCCGGTGGCACTGAAGCTTTCTTT. Drawing the rest from reference TRBV30 and TRBJ1-1, the complete variable domain is SQTIHQWPATLVQPVGSPLSLECTVEGTSNPNLYWYRQAAGRGLQLLFYSVGIGQISSEVPQNLSASRPQDRQFILSSKKLLLSDSGFYLCAWAGGTEAFFGQGTRLTVV.

This chain connects TRBV12-5 to TRBJ1-2; D remains unclear. The CDR3 has 13 residues. With 3 bases removed from V and 4 bases from J, the gap between germline ends came to 9 bases. Germline CDR1 reads LGHNT; CDR2 reads FRNRAP. In nucleotides, the CDR3 is TGTGCTAGTGGTTTCACCACAATCTATGGCTACACCTTC. Amino acids: CASGFTTIYGYTF.

CDR3 bases: TGTGCCAGCAGCTTGAGGAGGGCCGCCGAGCAGTACTTC. Amino acids: CASSLRRAAEQYF. The genes are TRBV5-6 and TRBJ2-5, with D maybe TRBD2 (6 bases). The DNA end is a closer match to TRBJ2-7, so the J assignment may be wrong. Germline V gene data show CDR1 as SGHDT and CDR2 as YYEEEE. The CDR3 length is 13 residues.

This chain joins TRBV7-9 and TRBJ1-1; D not certain. Trimming removed 2 bases at V and 5 bases at J, with 12 bases between. Germline-derived CDR1 and CDR2 are SEHNR and FQNEAQ (reference sequence). This CDR3 is built from 14 residues. CDR3 amino acids: CASSLNLGRTEAFF. The CDR3 DNA reads as TGTGCCAGCAGCTTAAACCTCGGGCGGACTGAAGCTTTCTTT.

The gene calls are TRBV7-3 and TRBJ2-1, with D hard to call. CDR1 and CDR2 (germline): SGHTA, FQGTGA. This CDR3 region has 15 residues. V was cut by 5 bases and J by 0 bases, with 11 bases left in between. CDR3 sequence (DNA): TGTGCCAGCAGCCCTGGCGGCAGCTCCTACAATGAGCAGTTCTTC. Amino acids: CASSPGGSSYNEQFF.

V and J are TRBV13 and TRBJ1-2, with a tentative D call TRBD1 (5 bases). CDR1 and CDR2 (germline): PRHDT, FYEKMQ (reference sequence). The ends were cut back, 0 bases at V and 0 bases at J, with 11 bases in the middle. The CDR3 is 16 residues long. CDR3 sequence (DNA): TGTGCCAGCAGCTTAGGAGGGGCTGAAGCTAACTATGGCTACACCTTC. It specifies CASSLGGAEANYGYTF.

This clone was counted ten times or more. The V call is TRBV7-8, the J call TRBJ2-3; TRBD2 agrees at 7 bases. The CDR3 is made up of 16 amino acids. CDR1 SGHVS and CDR2 FQNEAQ come from the germline V gene. V dropped 5 bases and J dropped 1; count of bases not matched to a gene: 9. The CDR3 here is CASSPGWEGGTDTQYF. CDR3 bases: TGTGCCAGCAGCCCTGGGTGGGAGGGTGGCACAGATACGCAGTATTTT.

Turning to this clone: Other DNA sequences in this sample translate to the same CDR3. The genes are TRBV20-1 and TRBJ1-2; no clear D gene. This CDR3 region has 9 residues. V was shortened by 6 bases and J by 2 bases, with 1 base between the two germline ends. Germline loops: CDR1 DFQATT, CDR2 SNEGSKA (reference sequence). This CDR3 is CSANYGYTF. In DNA form, the CDR3 reads TGCAGTGCGAACTATGGCTACACCTTC.

The V gene is TRBV5-6, the J gene TRBJ1-1; D call uncertain. Germline CDR1 and CDR2: SGHDT and YYEEEE. This CDR3 spans 13 amino acids. V was cut by 2 bases and J by 2 bases, with 7 bases left in between. The CDR3 DNA sequence: TGTGCCAGCAGCTTCAATCAAAACACTGAAGCTTTCTTT. Its protein product is CASSFNQNTEAFF.

This clone turned up a few times. The rearrangement links TRBV7-2 to TRBJ2-2; maybe TRBD1 (5 bases). The germline gives CDR1 SGHTA, CDR2 FQGNSA. V gave up 3 bases and J gave up 6 bases, with 8 bases separating them. This CDR3 comprises 13 residues. The CDR3 region has the DNA TGTGCCAGCAGCTTTTGGGGCGCCGGGGAGCTGTTTTTT. Translated, it gives CASSFWGAGELFF.

The chain uses TRBV29-1 and TRBJ2-7; 8 positions agree with TRBD1. The CDR3 length is 13 residues. V was clipped by 5 bases and J by 3 bases; unmatched bases: 6. The germline V gene encodes CDR1 SQVTM and CDR2 ANQGSEA. Here the CDR3 reads CSVSFRGLYEQYF. CDR3 bases: TGCAGCGTTTCTTTCAGGGGGCTCTACGAGCAGTACTTC.

The CDR3 sequence is CASSLVSIQETQYF. The CDR3 DNA is TGTGCCAGCAGCTTAGTTTCGATCCAAGAGACCCAGTACTTC. This chain connects TRBV7-8 to TRBJ2-5; D not certain. Germline-derived CDR1 and CDR2 are SGHVS and FQNEAQ. With 1 base removed from V and 1 base from J, the gap between germline ends came to 7 bases. CDR3 length: 14 amino acids.

The chain joins TRBV6-5 to TRBJ2-7; no firm D call. Germline V lookup: CDR1 MNHEY, CDR2 SVGAGI. Trimming removed 0 bases at V and 1 base at J, with 7 bases between. There are 14 residues in the CDR3. In DNA, the CDR3 is TGTGCCAGCAGTTACTCGGCAGAGTCCTACGAGCAGTACTTC. It yields the protein CASSYSAESYEQYF.

Many counts were recorded for this clone. The V gene is TRBV7-8, the J gene TRBJ2-7, with TRBD1 matching over 7 bases. The CDR3 consists of 15 residues. Germline lookup yields CDR1 SGHVS and CDR2 FQNEAQ. J gave up 6 bases and V 5 bases, and 13 bases lay outside the gene matches. The CDR3 reads CASSPTTGVLLEQYF. CDR3 DNA: TGTGCCAGCAGCCCGACTACAGGGGTCCTACTCGAGCAGTACTTC.

The genes are TRBV6-5 and TRBJ2-1; 7 bases agree with TRBD1. CDR3 length: 15 amino acids. CDR1 and CDR2 (germline): MNHEY, SVGAGI. Germline trimming cut 6 bases from V and 2 bases from J; bases unmatched to any gene: 7. The CDR3 region has the DNA TGTGCCAGCAGCTTAGAACAGGGGCCCTACAATGAGCAGTTCTTC. It translates to CASSLEQGPYNEQFF.

The chain is built from TRBV27 and TRBJ1-2, with D unresolved. The germline V gene has CDR1 MNHEY and CDR2 SMNVEV (reference sequence). V gave up 3 bases and J gave up 8 bases, with 25 bases separating them. The CDR3 spans 17 residues. In nucleotides, the CDR3 is TGTGCCAGCAGTTTTAACCCGACACTAGGACCCGAAGAAGGCTACACCTTC. Translation: CASSFNPTLGPEEGYTF.

V gene TRBV30 combines with J gene TRBJ1-6; TRBD1 matches 7 bases. CDR1 and CDR2 (germline): GTSNPN, SVGIG (reference sequence). Trimming at V came to 3 bases and at J to 9 bases, leaving 14 bases not matched to a gene. The CDR3 runs to 16 residues. The CDR3, as DNA: TGTGCCTGGAGAGGCCCGAAACAGGGGTTTAGTTCACCCCTCCACTTT. Translated, it gives CAWRGPKQGFSSPLHF.